The T cell receptor beta chain under discussion was sequenced for a study of control samples from healthy donors and cancer patients. The repertoire was sequenced with immunoSEQ multiplex PCR; TCRdb's copy has only in-frame clones and lacks some. The table lists tens of thousands of clones, roughly 90% of them singletons. The CDR3 consists of 13 residues. Germline CDR1 WNHNN, CDR2 SYGVQD (reference sequence). The V end lost 8 bases, the J end lost 2 bases, and 11 bases lay between the germline ends. This sequence originates from a woman aged 60-70 years with head and neck cancer. The chain recombines TRBV10-1 with TRBJ2-3; D unresolved. The sample taken for sequencing was PBMCs. CDR3 DNA: TGCGCCAGCGATGCGGACCTCACAGATACGCAGTATTTT. This encodes CASDADLTDTQYF.